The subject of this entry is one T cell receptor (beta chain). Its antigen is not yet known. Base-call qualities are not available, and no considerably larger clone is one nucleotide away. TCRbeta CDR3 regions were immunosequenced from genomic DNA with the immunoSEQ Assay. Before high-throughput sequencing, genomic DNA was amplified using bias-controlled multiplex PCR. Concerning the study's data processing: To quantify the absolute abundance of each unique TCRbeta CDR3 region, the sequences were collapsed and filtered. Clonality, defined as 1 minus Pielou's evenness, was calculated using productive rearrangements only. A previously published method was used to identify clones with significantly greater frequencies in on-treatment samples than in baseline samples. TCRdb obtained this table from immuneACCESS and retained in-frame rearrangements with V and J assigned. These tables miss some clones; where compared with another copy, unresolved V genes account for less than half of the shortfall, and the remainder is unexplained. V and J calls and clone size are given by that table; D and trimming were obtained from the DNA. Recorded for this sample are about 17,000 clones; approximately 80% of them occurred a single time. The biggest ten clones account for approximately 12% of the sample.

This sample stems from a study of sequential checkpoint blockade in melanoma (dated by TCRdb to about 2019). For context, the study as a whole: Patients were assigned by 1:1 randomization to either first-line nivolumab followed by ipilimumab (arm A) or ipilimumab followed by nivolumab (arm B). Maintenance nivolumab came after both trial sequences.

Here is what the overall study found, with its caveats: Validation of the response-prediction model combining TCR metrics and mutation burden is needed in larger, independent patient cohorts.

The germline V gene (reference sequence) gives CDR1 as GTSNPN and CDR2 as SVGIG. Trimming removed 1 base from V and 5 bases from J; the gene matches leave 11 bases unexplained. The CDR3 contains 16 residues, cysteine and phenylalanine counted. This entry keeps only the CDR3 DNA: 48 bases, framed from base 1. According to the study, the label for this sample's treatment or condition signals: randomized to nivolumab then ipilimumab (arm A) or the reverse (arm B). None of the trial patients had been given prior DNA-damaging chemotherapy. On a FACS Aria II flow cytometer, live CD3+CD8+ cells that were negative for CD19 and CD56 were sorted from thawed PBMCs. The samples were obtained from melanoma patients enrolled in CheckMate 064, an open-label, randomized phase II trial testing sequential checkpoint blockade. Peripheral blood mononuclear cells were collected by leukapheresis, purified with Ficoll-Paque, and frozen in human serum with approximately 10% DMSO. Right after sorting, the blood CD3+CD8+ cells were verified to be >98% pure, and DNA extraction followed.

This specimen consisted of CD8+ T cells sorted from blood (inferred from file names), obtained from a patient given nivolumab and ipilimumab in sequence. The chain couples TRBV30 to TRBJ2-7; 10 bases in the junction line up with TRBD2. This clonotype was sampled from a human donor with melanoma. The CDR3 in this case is CAWSAPYLAGADEQYF. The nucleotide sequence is TGTGCCTGGAGTGCCCCCTATCTAGCGGGGGCCGACGAGCAGTACTTC.